Here is one TCR beta chain with its context. The CDR3 sequence is 17 residues long. J gave up 3 bases and V 0 bases, and 11 bases lay outside the gene matches. These data originate in a study of T cell changes during pregnancy in multiple sclerosis. TCRdb keeps only in-frame clones here, not all; method: immunoSEQ multiplex PCR. The repertoire includes about 100,000 clones, 75% to 95% of them detected once, and roughly 3% sits in the top ten. Sequenced here: peripheral blood, sampled in the second trimester of pregnancy. The chain recombines TRBV5-3 with TRBJ2-7; 8 bases are shared with TRBD2. Being an ORF, TRBV5-3 has a function that is uncertain. The TCR was taken from a female donor with multiple sclerosis, enrolled in a pregnancy study. The chain's CDR3 is CARSLAREATLFYEQYF. CDR3 coding DNA: TGTGCCAGAAGCTTGGCGCGGGAGGCCACACTTTTCTACGAGCAGTACTTC.